The clone carrying this T cell receptor (beta chain) was seen repeatedly, ten times or more. Its matching antigen is unknown. The PBMCs had their origin in approximately 10 ml of fresh peripheral blood. Using RNA transcripts as the source, TCR beta CDR3 regions were amplified. HTBI primers drove first-round RT-PCR of the TCR CDR3. TCRdb used MiXCR to reprocess the multiplex PCR reads, holding one entry per CDR3 protein. The sample has about 420,000 distinct CDR3 sequences, 15% to 19% seen once; the top ten hold 7.5% to 8%. This specimen comes from a study of T cells in Graves' hyperthyroidism and ophthalmopathy. At the level of the study: Peripheral blood was secured at the point of initial diagnosis, before any treatment.

The germline V and J ends were trimmed by 0 bases and 5 bases, with 3 bases remaining between them. This CDR3 is built from 11 residues. The germline V gene has CDR1 SGHRS and CDR2 YFSETQ. Study outcomes and limitations: Researchers report that a 13 V-J model separated ophthalmopathy from stable hyperthyroidism.

V is TRBV5-1 and J is TRBJ2-7, with D unclear. The sequence came from a woman younger than 30 with Graves' hyperthyroidism. Sequencing was done on a sample of blood. CDR3 protein: CASSLDHEQYF. The CDR3 nucleotides read TGCGCCAGCAGCTTGGATCACGAGCAGTACTTC. Looking up the rest from reference TRBV5-1 and TRBJ2-7 gives the full variable domain: KAGVTQTPRYLIKTRGQQVTLSCSPISGHRSVSWYQQTPGQGLQFLFEYFSETQRNKGNFPGRFSGRQFSNSRSEMNVSTLELGDSALYLCASSLDHEQYFGPGTRLTVT.